This T cell receptor (beta chain) is drawn from a study of shared clonotypes between healthy human individuals. Germline V CDR1 and CDR2: MNHNS, SASEGT. V lost 2 bases to trimming and J lost 1 base, with 10 bases between them. CDR3 length: 15 residues. This clone has ten or more counts. As yet, its antigen is unknown. Measured with immunoSEQ multiplex PCR; TCRdb has only the in-frame clones, and not every one. The sample has about 120,000 clones; about 70% are singletons. Study findings and constraints: Memory subsets generally showed smaller estimated richness than naive subsets did. Researchers sampled blood only, noting tissue repertoires likely differ.

V is TRBV6-1 and J is TRBJ2-3; tentative D call: TRBD2 (5 bases). Sequencing was carried out using memory CD8+ T cells sorted from blood. The subset: CD45RO+ cells pooled with CCR7-negative TemRA cells. The source is a woman aged 25 to 39 in good health. CDR3 sequence reads: CASSEQAGGTDTQYF. CDR3 DNA: TGTGCCAGCAGTGAACAAGCCGGGGGCACAGATACGCAGTATTTT.